The T cell receptor (beta chain) under discussion was sequenced for a study of tissue T cells after allogeneic stem cell transplantation. The CDR3 is 15 residues long. The germline V gene encodes CDR1 LGHNA and CDR2 YNFKEQ. Trimming removed 8 bases from V and 3 bases from J; junction bases left unmatched: 7. Assay: immunoSEQ multiplex PCR; the TCRdb copy retains only in-frame clones and omits some. Among just under 10,000 clones listed, approximately 57% were seen once. This clonotype originated in a woman aged 18 to 55 with breast cancer. The material sequenced was tissue from the jejunum, taken at autopsy. The rearrangement links TRBV4-2 to TRBJ2-2; 9 bases are a match to TRBD1. CDR3: CASRSGTGYTGELFF. The CDR3 DNA reads as TGTGCCAGCCGCTCCGGGACAGGGTACACCGGGGAGCTGTTTTTT.